These 17 T cell receptor beta chains originate from one sample sequenced in a study of sequential checkpoint blockade in melanoma. Treatment indicated: randomized to nivolumab then ipilimumab (arm A) or the reverse (arm B). Repertoires were generated with immunoSEQ multiplex PCR, while TCRdb's copy carries only in-frame clones and drops some. Of 6,000 to 8,000 clones detected, about 20% appear once; the ten largest clones hold less than 15%. The material was tumor tissue (inferred from file names), obtained from a patient given nivolumab and ipilimumab in sequence. These receptors were collected from a human donor with melanoma.

This clone counts as medium-sized. The chain recombines TRBV6-8 with TRBJ1-1; D remains ambiguous. Germline loops: CDR1 MNHGY, CDR2 SAAAGT. This CDR3 is 13 amino acids long. Trimming shortened V by 0 bases and J by 6 bases, and 8 bases separated the two germline ends. CDR3 residues: CASSYSKMSEAFF. CDR3 bases: TGTGCCAGCAGTTACTCGAAGATGTCTGAAGCTTTCTTT.

V is TRBV6-1 and J is TRBJ2-5, with D possibly TRBD1 on 6 matching bases. V dropped 1 base and J dropped 1 base, with 7 bases sitting between them. The CDR3 length is 14 residues. CDR1 is MNHNS and CDR2 is SASEGT in the germline V gene. CDR3 protein: CASSEDRVQETQYF. The DNA for the CDR3 is TGTGCCAGCAGTGAAGACAGGGTCCAAGAGACCCAGTACTTC.

The V gene is TRBV19, the J gene TRBJ1-1; D is uncertain. The germline V gene encodes CDR1 LNHDA and CDR2 SQIVND (reference sequence). V was cut by 0 bases and J by 1 base, with 3 bases left in between. The CDR3 length is 13 residues. CDR3 nucleotide sequence: TGTGCCAGTAGTATAGAACAGAACACTGAAGCTTTCTTT. It yields the protein CASSIEQNTEAFF.

This clone was picked up a small number of times. This chain links TRBV18 with TRBJ2-1, with D hard to call. Looked up from germline, CDR1 is KGHSH and CDR2 is LQKENI. The V end was cut by 4 bases, the J end by 6 bases, with 16 bases between. The CDR3 loop spans 15 amino acids. The CDR3 spells CASSRQAVGVNEQFF. The DNA for the CDR3 is TGTGCCAGCTCACGGCAGGCGGTTGGGGTCAATGAGCAGTTCTTC.

There are a few counts of this clone. The V call is TRBV11-3, the J call TRBJ2-5; tentative D call: TRBD2 (5 bases). There are 15 residues in the CDR3. The germline V and J ends were trimmed by 1 base and 2 bases, with 11 bases remaining between them. The germline V gene has CDR1 SGHNT and CDR2 YENEEA. The CDR3, as DNA: TGTGCCAGCAGCTTAGTCGCCGGGATACAAGAGACCCAGTACTTC. Translating it yields CASSLVAGIQETQYF. Using reference TRBV11-3 and TRBJ2-5 for the parts outside the CDR3, the full variable domain is EAGVVQSPRYKIIEKKQPVAFWCNPISGHNTLYWYLQNLGQGPELLIRYENEEAVDDSQLPKDRFSAERLKGVDSTLKIQPAELGDSAVYLCASSLVAGIQETQYFGPGTRLLVL.

This clone was counted between two and nine times. The rearrangement uses TRBV2 and TRBJ1-2; D ambiguous. V was shortened by 2 bases and J by 6 bases, with 16 bases between the two germline ends. The CDR3 runs to 15 residues. CDR1 and CDR2 (germline): SNHLY, FYNNEI. CDR3 nucleotide sequence: TGTGCCAGCAGTGAAACTGCAGTCTATTTAAATGGCTACACCTTC. This codes for CASSETAVYLNGYTF.

This clone came up a few times. J is TRBJ2-2 and V is TRBV11-3; D remains ambiguous. The germline V gene has CDR1 SGHNT and CDR2 YENEEA. There are 14 residues in the CDR3. V lost 3 bases, J lost 7 bases, and 12 bases lay in between. The CDR3 DNA sequence: TGTGCCAGCAGCTTGGGTTCCCGTCTCGGGGAGCTGTTTTTT. The encoded protein is CASSLGSRLGELFF.

The V gene is TRBV6-7, the J gene TRBJ1-5; 7 nucleotides line up with TRBD1. TRBV6-7 is designated an ORF whose function remains uncertain. J was trimmed by 8 bases and V by 0 bases; bases with no gene match: 7. CDR3 length equals 15 residues. The CDR3 here is CASSYSNQGGEPQHF. The CDR3 DNA sequence: TGTGCCAGCAGTTACTCGAATCAGGGGGGGGAGCCCCAGCATTTT.

This clone was observed a few times. The chain uses TRBV25-1 and TRBJ1-4, with D possibly TRBD1 on 5 matching bases. The germline CDR1 and CDR2 sequences are MGHDK and SYGVNS. The CDR3 length is 17 residues. The V and J ends lost 2 bases and 8 bases respectively, with 21 bases between them. CDR3: CASSEAGRDPGSEKLFF. In DNA form, the CDR3 reads TGTGCCAGCAGTGAAGCGGGTCGGGACCCAGGGAGCGAAAAACTGTTTTTT.

This clone qualifies as medium-sized. J is TRBJ2-2 and V is TRBV6-8; either TRBD1 or TRBD2 may fit D (5 bases each). Trimming cost V 7 bases and J 3 bases, with 12 bases left between them. Germline V gene sequence: CDR1 MNHGY, CDR2 SAAAGT. This CDR3 comprises 14 residues. The CDR3 sequence is CASMWGGYTGELFF. For the CDR3, the DNA is TGTGCCAGCATGTGGGGCGGGTACACCGGGGAGCTGTTTTTT.

V gene TRBV6-8 combines with J gene TRBJ2-6; D unclear. The germline V gene encodes CDR1 MNHGY and CDR2 SAAAGT. This CDR3 comprises 15 residues. With 9 bases removed from V and 2 bases from J, the gap between germline ends came to 14 bases. The CDR3 here is CASIWGGAGANVLTF. The CDR3 DNA is TGTGCCAGTATTTGGGGTGGTGCTGGGGCCAACGTCCTGACTTTC.

This clone showed up just a few times. The chain couples TRBV11-3 to TRBJ2-7; TRBD2 matches 9 bases. The junction had 10 bases not matched to a gene; V was cut back by 1 base and J by 6 bases. CDR3 length: 16 residues. Germline V gives CDR1 SGHNT, CDR2 YENEEA. The CDR3 nucleotides are TGTGCCAGCAGCTTAGGAACTACGCGGGGGGGCCGCGAGCAGTACTTC. This sequence encodes CASSLGTTRGGREQYF.

Sample share makes this clone medium-sized. The chain joins TRBV14 to TRBJ2-5, with TRBD2 identical over 11 bases. Germline V lookup: CDR1 SGHDN, CDR2 FVKESK. V lost 0 bases, J lost 6 bases, and 3 bases stayed unmatched. This CDR3 has 15 amino acids. The CDR3 DNA reads TGTGCCAGCAGCCAAGATCTAGCGGGGGGACAGACCCAGTACTTC. This translates into CASSQDLAGGQTQYF.

V and J are TRBV29-1 and TRBJ2-1; TRBD1 matches 8 bases. CDR3 length: 16 residues. Germline V CDR1 and CDR2: SQVTM, ANQGSEA. V shed 3 bases, J shed 2 bases, and the junction held 9 bases outside the gene matches. Here the CDR3 reads CSVDTTGTGAYNEQFF. The CDR3, as DNA: TGCAGCGTTGATACGACCGGGACAGGCGCCTACAATGAGCAGTTCTTC.

At least ten counts were recorded for this clone. The chain combines TRBV6-8 with TRBJ2-7, with D tentatively TRBD2 (6 bases). Germline CDR1 reads MNHGY; CDR2 reads SAAAGT. This CDR3 is built from 16 residues. Between the trimmed V and J ends, which lost 4 bases and 0 bases, there was a span of 16 bases. The CDR3, as DNA: TGTGCCAGCAGTTCAAGCGTGGCGGGGCCCTCCTACGAGCAGTACTTC. This codes for CASSSSVAGPSYEQYF.

Here the CDR3 reads CASSYRGRSTDTQYF. CDR3 DNA sequence: TGTGCCAGTAGTTACAGGGGGCGATCGACAGATACGCAGTATTTT. The chain combines TRBV19 with TRBJ2-3, with 9 bases matching TRBD1. The V gene end was trimmed by 5 bases and the J gene end by 3 bases; junction bases not matched to a gene: 6. Germline V gene lookup returns CDR1 LNHDA and CDR2 SQIVND (reference sequence). There are 15 residues in the CDR3.

The chain recombines TRBV28 with TRBJ1-4, with D tentatively TRBD1 (5 bases). The V gene lost 6 bases and the J gene lost 7 bases, with 12 bases spanning the gap. There are 13 residues in the CDR3. CDR1 is MDHEN and CDR2 is SYDVKM in the germline V gene. The CDR3 spells CASRSRGGEKLFF. The DNA for the CDR3 is TGTGCCAGCAGATCAAGGGGTGGTGAAAAACTGTTTTTT.